This T cell receptor beta chain was found in a study of T cells in Graves' hyperthyroidism and ophthalmopathy. Study-wide context: Peripheral blood draws took place at initial diagnosis, ahead of any treatment. Overall study findings and caveats: The blood repertoire included most of the expanded thyroid clonotypes above 0.001.

Amplified TCR beta CDR3 regions derived from RNA transcripts. The TCR CDR3 first-round RT-PCR relied on the HTBI primer set. TCRdb called the multiplex PCR reads again in MiXCR, with one record for every CDR3 protein. The table has fewer than 250,000 distinct CDR3 sequences, around 17% seen once; the top ten hold around 26%. This clonotype came up many times. The antigen is unknown. Sequencing used blood. This TCR was recovered from a woman aged 18-29 years with Graves' ophthalmopathy.

The CDR3 nucleotides are TGTGCCAGCAGTACGGGACAGTACCATAACTATGGCTACACCTTC. Amino acid sequence: CASSTGQYHNYGYTF. The chain carries TRBV6-1 and TRBJ1-2; 7 bases are a match to TRBD1. V lost 5 bases, J lost 1 base, and 7 bases stayed unmatched. Germline values: CDR1 MNHNS, CDR2 SASEGT. This CDR3 contains 15 residues.